This entry lists 7 T cell receptor beta chains sequenced from one sample in a study of shared clonotypes between healthy human individuals. The method was immunoSEQ multiplex PCR; TCRdb's version includes in-frame clones alone and lacks a portion of them. The sample consists of over a million clones, around 95% of them appearing once. Sequencing was carried out using naive CD4+ T cells sorted from blood. The subset: CD45RA+ positively selected. The receptors stem from a man aged 25-45 years in good health.

The J gene is TRBJ2-7, the V gene TRBV10-1; D may match TRBD1 or TRBD2 (5 bases each). Germline CDR1 reads WNHNN; CDR2 reads SYGVQD (reference sequence). V was cut by 11 bases and J by 4 bases, with 24 bases left in between. This CDR3 is built from 15 residues. CDR3 nucleotides: TGCGCCGCACCGCGGACACTAAGGGCGGGTTACGAGCAGTACTTC. Translating gives CAAPRTLRAGYEQYF.

The chain recombines TRBV18 with TRBJ1-1; 7 bases line up with TRBD1. Germline-derived CDR1 and CDR2 are KGHSH and LQKENI. This CDR3 region has 18 residues. Germline trimming cut 1 base from V and 0 bases from J; bases unmatched to any gene: 11. Here the CDR3 reads CASSPLGSGGVMNTEAFF. CDR3 nucleotide sequence: TGTGCCAGCTCACCACTTGGCTCAGGGGGGGTTATGAACACTGAAGCTTTCTTT.

The V call is TRBV5-1, the J call TRBJ2-2, with TRBD2 matching 9 bases. The CDR3 length is 16 residues. Looked up from germline, CDR1 is SGHRS and CDR2 is YFSETQ. The junction had 8 bases not matched to a gene; V was cut back by 3 bases and J by 5 bases. In DNA form, the CDR3 reads TGCGCCAGCAGCTCGGGACTAGCCAAAGGAACCGGGGAGCTGTTTTTT. It translates to CASSSGLAKGTGELFF.

This chain uses TRBV5-4 with TRBJ2-7; 8 bases align to TRBD1. The V gene end was trimmed by 3 bases and the J gene end by 3 bases; junction bases not matched to a gene: 8. This CDR3 is 15 amino acids long. Germline CDR1 is SGHNT and CDR2 is YYREEE (reference sequence). The CDR3 sequence is CASSSGTGSYYEQYF. The CDR3 coding sequence is TGTGCCAGCAGCTCCGGGACAGGTTCTTACTACGAGCAGTACTTC.

The chain combines TRBV5-1 with TRBJ2-5; 7 bases line up with TRBD1. This CDR3 is 16 amino acids long. The junction had 7 bases not matched to a gene; V was cut back by 2 bases and J by 0 bases. The germline V gene encodes CDR1 SGHRS and CDR2 YFSETQ. The CDR3 sequence: CASSLGTGTDQETQYF. The CDR3 DNA reads TGCGCCAGCAGCTTAGGCACCGGGACAGACCAAGAGACCCAGTACTTC.

The rearrangement uses TRBV9 and TRBJ2-3; 8 bases line up with TRBD1. Germline CDR1 SGDLS, CDR2 YYNGEE. J gave up 2 bases and V 0 bases, and 5 bases lay outside the gene matches. The CDR3 covers 16 residues. CDR3 residues: CASSVGDRRNTDTQYF. For the CDR3, the DNA is TGTGCCAGCAGCGTAGGGGACAGGAGAAACACAGATACGCAGTATTTT.

In the case of this clone: The sample contains more than one DNA sequence encoding this CDR3. CDR3 in amino acids: CASSLGGSQETQYF. The DNA of the CDR3 is TGTGCCAGCAGCTTAGGCGGGAGCCAAGAGACCCAGTACTTC. The chain uses TRBV11-3 and TRBJ2-5, with 7 positions matching TRBD2. The CDR3 runs to 14 residues. In germline, CDR1 is SGHNT, CDR2 YENEEA. The trim removed 1 base at V and 1 base at J, leaving 0 bases unmatched.